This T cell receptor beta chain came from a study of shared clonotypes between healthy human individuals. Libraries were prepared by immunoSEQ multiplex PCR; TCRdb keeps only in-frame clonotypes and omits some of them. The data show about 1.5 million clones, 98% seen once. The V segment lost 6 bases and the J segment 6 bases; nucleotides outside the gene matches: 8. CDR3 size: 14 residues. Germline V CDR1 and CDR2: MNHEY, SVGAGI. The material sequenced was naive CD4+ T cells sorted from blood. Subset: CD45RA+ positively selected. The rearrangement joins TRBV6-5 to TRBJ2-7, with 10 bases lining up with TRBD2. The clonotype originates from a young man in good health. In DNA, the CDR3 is TGTGCCAGCAGCTCCCCGGGACTAGCGACCGAGCAGTACTTC. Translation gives CASSSPGLATEQYF.